Given below is one TCR beta chain in context. This clonotype was recorded many times. Its antigen is not yet known. Base qualities are not provided; no much larger clone lies one nucleotide away. These data originate in a study of human T cells and chemical hapten exposure (dated by TCRdb to the early 2020s). In the study overall: For sensitization, 2% DPC in acetone was applied to a 2 cm by 2 cm area of upper inner arm skin. Patch testing was done on the upper back using Finn chambers containing 0.01% DPC, and results were scored after 6 days according to International Contact Dermatitis Research Group standards. Some 29 alopecia patients gave blood for TCR sequencing at one to four time points (pre-sensitization, 2, 6 and 24 weeks). Most of the patients in the cohort were female, and the cohort covered alopecia areata with under or over 50% scalp involvement, alopecia totalis and alopecia universalis. Patients additionally received weekly therapeutic DPC doses to the scalp throughout the approximately 25-week study period. Libraries were combined into a pool for sequencing, and differences in TCR yield between samples came mainly from small differences in library volumes within the pool. Blood samples were taken from patients before sensitization (week 0) and at 2, 6 and about 24 weeks after DPC sensitization. Peripheral blood TCR repertoire changes were tracked in vivo in alopecia patients during primary and secondary sensitization to the hapten diphenylcyclopropenone (DPC). What the work shows at the level of the full study, not this receptor alone: No change with DPC sensitization was found in the number of TCRs above 1 in 1000 frequency, and no evidence of global repertoire structure alterations was found. Patch test score was positively correlated with the number of PT1 expanded TCRs, with significance at thresholds 8, 16 and 32 but not at 4. Expanded TCRs formed significantly more large CDR3 similarity clusters than pre-sensitization or healthy control sets, consistent with antigen-driven responses. Because all patients had alopecia, a presumed autoimmune disease, the immune response of the patients might differ from that of healthy individuals. Repeated subsampling changed both the strength of the expansion versus patch-test correlation and the threshold at which that correlation became significant.

This specimen's time point label, interpreted: pre-sensitization, week 0. The treatment or condition label of this sample denotes: therapeutic diphenylcyclopropenone sensitization with weekly scalp DPC. Blood at each patch-test visit was drawn before the patch test was applied. Patients were eligible if aged 18 to 70, diagnosed with alopecia and judged suitable for DPC therapy, and pregnant patients were excluded. Total RNA was extracted from unfractionated whole blood collected in Tempus Blood RNA tubes. V and J are trimmed by 4 bases and 1 base, and the gene matches miss 5 bases of the junction. The CDR3 covers 15 residues, taking in both the cysteine and the phenylalanine. The kept DNA is CDR3 alone, 45 bases in frame from the first base. CDR1 is given as ENHRY and CDR2 as SYGVKD, both from the germline V gene. Library preparation was by RACE. Sequencing instrument: NextSeq 500. During library preparation, unique molecular identifiers were attached to individual cDNA molecules so that TCRs could be counted in a quantitative, reproducible way. Each blood RNA sample was used to sequence both TCR alpha and TCR beta chains. In the paper's pipeline: A median of approximately 100,000 TCRs per sample was observed, with a range of about 23,224 to 750,000. The Decombinator software suite was used to annotate V, J and CDR3 in the TCR reads. To make PS versus PT1 abundance plots, every sample was subsampled to the same number of TCRs (28,000). Expanded TCRs were defined as absent before sensitization and observed at least eight times at the 2-week time point. The public sequencing data were trimmed at Q25 with fastp and processed into clonotypes with MiXCR by TCRdb, which kept only in-frame beta chains. CDR3 protein duplicates are merged, each entry listing the most common genes and DNA. What appears here as the V and J calls and clone size reflects TCRdb's work, not the paper's. The sample profile shows roughly 380,000 distinct CDR3 sequences; less than 6.5% of them were found once. Of the sample, 2% to 3% falls within the top ten clones.

The TCR originated in a woman between 50 and 59 years old with alopecia areata. Some clones in this sample may be carry-over from other donors' samples. This sample comprised whole blood, obtained in connection with sensitization to the hapten diphenylcyclopropenone (DPC). The V and J segments used are TRBV10-3 and TRBJ2-3; 7 middle bases align to TRBD2. The base sequence is TGTGCCATCAGTGTGTCTAGCGGACGCACAGATACGCAGTATTTT. Translated, this is CAISVSSGRTDTQYF.